Detailed here is one T cell receptor beta chain. Per germline, CDR1 SGHNT and CDR2 YYREEE (reference sequence). This CDR3 is built from 16 residues. The V end lost 0 bases, the J end lost 0 bases, and 9 bases lay between the germline ends. Original handling: Amplification of reference gene primers was used by the study to estimate nucleated cell counts. Profiled with immunoSEQ multiplex PCR; TCRdb holds only in-frame clones, not every one. That table supplies the V and J calls and clone size; D and trimming were determined from the DNA. The data hold over 150,000 clones, with roughly 83% observed a single time. The sample originates from a study of blood T cell repertoires in COVID-19. Background on the study: Samples came from the United States, Italy and Spain, spanning acute and convalescent COVID-19. From T cells, B-cell-depleted T cells, or PBMCs came the material, which was cDNA or gDNA.

The rearrangement uses TRBV5-4 and TRBJ2-2; a possible D gene is TRBD1 (6 bases). The source material was peripheral blood. This receptor was obtained from a young man with active or convalescent COVID-19. CDR3 in amino acids: CASSLVGTSNTGELFF. CDR3 coding DNA: TGTGCCAGCAGCTTGGTGGGGACATCGAACACCGGGGAGCTGTTTTTT.